Shown below are 31 T cell receptor beta chains from a single sample sequenced in a study of cytomegalovirus exposure and HLA in healthy donors. The PCR was carried out with 60 Vbeta primers and 13 Jbeta primers. Sequencing was performed with immunoSEQ multiplex PCR; in TCRdb, only in-frame clones are kept and a portion is missing. The table has 110,000 to 150,000 clones, roughly 80% seen once; the top ten hold 3.5% to 5.5%. The material sequenced was PBMCs. These receptors were taken from a woman aged 40 to 50 in good health and CMV-seropositive.

The chain links TRBV7-2 to TRBJ2-7; TRBD2 matches at 9 bases. V shed 5 bases, J shed 2 bases, and the junction held 10 bases outside the gene matches. The CDR3 loop spans 16 amino acids. Germline lookup yields CDR1 SGHTA and CDR2 FQGNSA. CDR3 protein: CASSPPVGGGAYEQYF. The CDR3 nucleotides read TGTGCCAGCAGCCCCCCTGTCGGCGGGGGGGCCTACGAGCAGTACTTC.

This clone was seen a single time. V and J are TRBV28 and TRBJ1-6; 10 bases are shared with TRBD1. Per germline, CDR1 MDHEN and CDR2 SYDVKM. Trimming cost V 2 bases and J 13 bases; bases outside gene matches: 5. The CDR3 runs to 14 residues. Here the CDR3 reads CASSLGTGVSPLHF. As DNA, the CDR3 is TGTGCCAGCAGTTTAGGGACAGGGGTGTCTCCCCTCCACTTT.

The chain couples TRBV28 to TRBJ2-3; perhaps TRBD2 as D (6 bases). CDR1 MDHEN and CDR2 SYDVKM come from the germline V gene. CDR3 size: 17 residues. V lost 2 bases and J 0 bases, leaving 15 bases between the germline ends. The chain's CDR3 is CASSLTGGRLSTDTQYF. CDR3 bases: TGTGCCAGCAGTTTAACAGGAGGGCGGCTCAGCACAGATACGCAGTATTTT.

In its sample, this clone was seen a few times. This chain connects TRBV6-5 to TRBJ2-1; 11 bases line up with TRBD2. CDR3 size: 15 residues. Losses at the gene ends were 5 bases for V and 2 bases for J; bases not matched to a gene: 2. Germline CDR1 and CDR2: MNHEY and SVGAGI. The CDR3, as DNA: TGTGCCAGCAGTCAACTAGCGGGAGCCTACAATGAGCAGTTCTTC. This encodes CASSQLAGAYNEQFF.

This chain connects TRBV2 to TRBJ2-7; TRBD2 is a possible D gene (6 bases). The CDR3 is made up of 13 amino acids. Germline-derived CDR1 and CDR2 are SNHLY and FYNNEI. The V and J ends lost 6 bases and 3 bases respectively, with 12 bases between them. The CDR3 spells CASRDLANYEQYF. CDR3 nucleotides: TGTGCCAGCAGAGACCTAGCGAACTACGAGCAGTACTTC.

The chain recombines TRBV6-5 with TRBJ1-2; weak D call: TRBD1 (5 bases). V lost 2 bases and J lost 10, with 17 bases in between. Germline loops: CDR1 MNHEY, CDR2 SVGAGI. There are 14 residues in the CDR3. The CDR3 is CASSYESTDMSYTF. The CDR3 nucleotides read TGTGCCAGCAGTTACGAGTCGACAGACATGTCCTACACCTTC.

This clone showed up just a few times. The germline gene is not matched at one end of the junction; a read error may be the cause. The V gene is TRBV10-3, the J gene TRBJ1-3; possibly TRBD1 for D (5 bases). In germline, CDR1 is ENHRY, CDR2 SYGVKD. CDR3 length equals 13 residues. This chain's CDR3 is CAIGEGLGNTIYF. CDR3 DNA: TGTGCCATCGGTGAGGGGCTTGGAAACACCATATATTTT.

The J gene is TRBJ2-7, the V gene TRBV6-7; TRBD1 might be the D (5 bases). TRBV6-7 is labeled an ORF, and its function is uncertain. The CDR3 has 14 residues. Trimming shortened V by 2 bases and J by 6 bases, and 14 bases separated the two germline ends. The CDR3 is CASSYRVRDGEQYF. CDR3 coding DNA: TGTGCCAGCAGTTACAGGGTCAGGGATGGCGAGCAGTACTTC.

This clone was recorded only once. The gene calls are TRBV6-1 and TRBJ1-5; D uncertain. V lost 5 bases to trimming and J lost 0 bases, with 8 bases between them. CDR1 MNHNS and CDR2 SASEGT come from the germline V gene. The CDR3 has 14 residues. The DNA for the CDR3 is TGTGCCAGCAGTCTCCACGGTAGCAATCAGCCCCAGCATTTT. Translating it yields CASSLHGSNQPQHF.

The V and J genes are TRBV4-3 and TRBJ2-2, with 7 bases lining up with TRBD2. Trimming removed 0 bases from V and 4 bases from J; junction bases left unmatched: 5. CDR1 LGHNA and CDR2 YSLEER come from the germline V gene. The CDR3 contains 16 residues. CDR3 DNA: TGCGCCAGCAGCCAAGATAGGACTAGAATCACCGGGGAGCTGTTTTTT. Translation: CASSQDRTRITGELFF.

Notes on this clone: Within the sample, other DNA sequences also encode this same CDR3. The chain uses TRBV28 and TRBJ1-5, with D perhaps TRBD1 (6 bases). This CDR3 comprises 15 residues. Germline values: CDR1 MDHEN, CDR2 SYDVKM. V lost 9 bases and J lost 7, with 22 bases in between. The DNA of the CDR3 is TGTGCCAGTACCCTAGGGACACACAGGAGGCAGCCCCAGCATTTT. Encoded protein: CASTLGTHRRQPQHF.

CDR3: CASSFGGPGSYEQYF. The CDR3 nucleotides are TGTGCCAGCAGTTTCGGCGGCCCGGGGTCCTACGAGCAGTACTTC. J is TRBJ2-7 and V is TRBV27; D perhaps matches TRBD2 (5 bases). The CDR3 is made up of 15 amino acids. V was pared by 3 bases and J by 1 base, with 13 bases between. Per germline, CDR1 MNHEY and CDR2 SMNVEV (reference sequence).

This clone was seen a single time. The CDR3 loop reads CASSVASGGVYNEQFF. The DNA for the CDR3 is TGTGCCAGCAGCGTAGCCAGCGGGGGAGTCTACAATGAGCAGTTCTTC. The chain recombines TRBV9 with TRBJ2-1; TRBD2 agrees at 8 bases. Germline V lookup: CDR1 SGDLS, CDR2 YYNGEE. The CDR3 is 16 residues long. The junction had 5 bases not matched to a gene; V was cut back by 0 bases and J by 3 bases.

The chain carries TRBV28 and TRBJ2-5, with 7 bases identical to TRBD1. The end of the DNA aligns better with TRBJ2-7, so the J call may be wrong. CDR1 is MDHEN and CDR2 is SYDVKM in the germline V gene. This CDR3 region has 14 residues. The CDR3 DNA is TGTGCCAGCAGTTTGTTATCGGCAGGGGGCGAGCAGTACTTC. This gives the protein CASSLLSAGGEQYF.

V and J are TRBV11-2 and TRBJ2-1; TRBD1 aligns across 7 bases. The CDR3 covers 17 residues. Trimming at V came to 5 bases and at J to 5 bases, leaving 15 bases not matched to a gene. CDR1 is SGHAT, CDR2 FQNNGV, per germline. Here the CDR3 DNA reads TGTGCCAGCAGCCCTAGGACAGGCCCTCCTTTCGACAATGAGCAGTTCTTC. Its translation: CASSPRTGPPFDNEQFF.

The V and J genes are TRBV7-8 and TRBJ2-1; TRBD2 matches at 10 bases. This CDR3 contains 16 residues. The V segment lost 8 bases and the J segment 7 bases; nucleotides outside the gene matches: 14. Germline CDR1 SGHVS, CDR2 FQNEAQ. The CDR3 region is CASEKASGLARNEQFF. The DNA of the CDR3 is TGTGCCAGCGAGAAGGCCTCGGGACTAGCGAGGAATGAGCAGTTCTTC.

CDR3 coding DNA: TGTGCCATCAGTCCACAGGGGCTTTCACCCCTCCACTTT. Protein product: CAISPQGLSPLHF. The chain is built from TRBV10-3 and TRBJ1-6, with 7 positions matching TRBD1. J was trimmed by 9 bases and V by 5 bases; bases with no gene match: 4. This CDR3 is 13 amino acids long. Germline CDR1 ENHRY, CDR2 SYGVKD.

This clone was observed a single time. J is TRBJ2-3 and V is TRBV2; 7 bases align to TRBD2. The CDR3 is 14 amino acids. Germline lookup yields CDR1 SNHLY and CDR2 FYNNEI. Trimming removed 7 bases from V and 2 bases from J; junction bases left unmatched: 6. CDR3 protein: CASTERGPTDTQYF. DNA for the CDR3: TGTGCCAGCACCGAGCGGGGACCCACAGATACGCAGTATTTT.

The chain carries TRBV6-1 and TRBJ2-7, with TRBD2 as a possible D gene (6 bases). The CDR3 loop spans 15 amino acids. V was cut by 6 bases and J by 5 bases, with 20 bases left in between. Germline V lookup: CDR1 MNHNS, CDR2 SASEGT. CDR3 in amino acids: CASRLQPLREHEQYF. CDR3 in DNA: TGTGCCAGCAGACTCCAGCCTCTCCGGGAGCACGAGCAGTACTTC.

The table lists this clone with a few counts. This rearrangement joins TRBV9 to TRBJ2-1, with 8 bases matching TRBD2. The germline CDR1 and CDR2 sequences are SGDLS and YYNGEE. The V segment lost 0 bases and the J segment 12 bases; nucleotides outside the gene matches: 14. This CDR3 comprises 16 residues. The CDR3 nucleotides are TGTGCCAGCAGCGTAGGGGGGGCGGGGGGCCCCTTTGGGCAGTTCTTC. It yields the protein CASSVGGAGGPFGQFF.

The chain couples TRBV19 to TRBJ2-1; 8 bases agree with TRBD2. This CDR3 contains 15 residues. The germline V gene encodes CDR1 LNHDA and CDR2 SQIVND (reference sequence). Trimming cost V 4 bases and J 4 bases; bases outside gene matches: 6. CDR3 DNA: TGTGCCAGTAGTACTCCTGAGCGGGGGTACAATGAGCAGTTCTTC. Its protein is CASSTPERGYNEQFF.

The chain couples TRBV29-1 to TRBJ2-5; the match to TRBD1 covers 9 bases. After removal of 6 bases from V and 7 bases from J, the junction contained 12 bases not matched to a gene. CDR1 and CDR2 (germline): SQVTM, ANQGSEA. This CDR3 is 14 amino acids long. The DNA of the CDR3 is TGCAGCGTCACAACCTGGGACAGGGTAGGGACCCAGTACTTC. It encodes CSVTTWDRVGTQYF.

The CDR3 DNA reads TGTGCCAGCAGCTCGAGCGGGGGGCACTCCTACGAGCAGTACTTC. It codes for CASSSSGGHSYEQYF. This chain links TRBV5-6 with TRBJ2-5, with 9 positions matching TRBD2. Gene TRBJ2-7 matches the end of the DNA better, so the J call may be wrong. In germline, CDR1 is SGHDT, CDR2 YYEEEE. CDR3 length equals 15 residues.

DNA for the CDR3: TGTGCCAGCACCGGGACAGGGTTTAATAAGGCTGAAGCTTTCTTT. This sequence encodes CASTGTGFNKAEAFF. The gene calls are TRBV28 and TRBJ1-1; TRBD1 matches 9 bases. Germline-derived CDR1 and CDR2 are MDHEN and SYDVKM. After removal of 7 bases from V and 6 bases from J, the junction contained 12 bases not matched to a gene. This CDR3 contains 15 residues.

The chain carries TRBV27 and TRBJ1-4, with no clear D. The CDR3 is 13 residues long. Trimming pared 5 bases from V and 14 bases from J, leaving 18 bases between. Germline V gene data show CDR1 as MNHEY and CDR2 as SMNVEV (reference sequence). The chain's CDR3 is CASSLYPEVNLFF. The CDR3 DNA sequence: TGTGCCAGCAGTCTATACCCAGAGGTAAATCTGTTTTTT. The variable domain in full, with the rest retrieved from reference TRBV27 and TRBJ1-4, is EAQVTQNPRYLITVTGKKLTVTCSQNMNHEYMSWYRQDPGLGLRQIYYSMNVEVTDKGDVPEGYKVSRKEKRNFPLILESPSPNQTSLYFCASSLYPEVNLFFGSGTQLSVL.

The J gene is TRBJ2-1, the V gene TRBV28, with 9 bases identical to TRBD1. CDR1 and CDR2 (germline): MDHEN, SYDVKM. The junction had 6 bases not matched to a gene; V was cut back by 8 bases and J by 10 bases. There are 12 residues in the CDR3. CDR3 DNA: TGTGCCAGCTGGGACAGGGCAAACGAGCAGTTCTTC. Residues: CASWDRANEQFF.

This clone was picked up a small number of times. V gene TRBV6-1 combines with J gene TRBJ2-2, with 9 bases aligning to TRBD1. The CDR3 totals 16 residues. V dropped 4 bases and J dropped 5; count of bases not matched to a gene: 8. Germline loops: CDR1 MNHNS, CDR2 SASEGT. CDR3 DNA: TGTGCCAGCAGTGTATCAGGACAGGGGAGAACCGGGGAGCTGTTTTTT. It specifies CASSVSGQGRTGELFF.

The V call is TRBV27, the J call TRBJ2-1, with 12 positions matching TRBD2. The CDR3 runs to 14 residues. Germline V gives CDR1 MNHEY, CDR2 SMNVEV (reference sequence). V shed 8 bases and J 9 bases; nucleotides not matched to a gene: 8. The CDR3 sequence is CASGATSGRFEQFF. CDR3 DNA: TGTGCCAGCGGGGCGACTAGCGGGAGATTTGAGCAGTTCTTC.

V usage is TRBV28 and J usage is TRBJ2-7, with 9 bases aligning to TRBD1. CDR1 and CDR2 from the germline V gene are MDHEN and SYDVKM. The trim removed 6 bases at V and 4 bases at J, leaving 7 bases unmatched. The CDR3 totals 14 residues. The chain's CDR3 is CASSDGQGNYEQYF. The CDR3 nucleotides are TGTGCCAGCAGCGACGGACAGGGGAATTACGAGCAGTACTTC.

The chain uses TRBV4-2 and TRBJ2-4; 10 nucleotides agree with TRBD1. With V trimmed by 1 base and J by 6 bases, 0 bases remained unmatched. Per germline, CDR1 LGHNA and CDR2 YNFKEQ. This CDR3 is 14 amino acids long. The CDR3 loop reads CASSQGTGGNIQYF. The CDR3 DNA follows: TGTGCCAGCAGCCAAGGGACAGGGGGAAACATTCAGTACTTC.

CDR3 DNA sequence: TGTGCCAGCAGCTTAAATTCGGGACAGGGCAATCAGCCCCAGCATTTT. It specifies CASSLNSGQGNQPQHF. This chain links TRBV7-2 with TRBJ1-5; TRBD1 matches 8 bases. Germline lookup yields CDR1 SGHTA and CDR2 FQGNSA. The CDR3 is 16 residues long. After removal of 2 bases from V and 2 bases from J, the junction contained 5 bases not matched to a gene.